The entry below describes one T cell receptor (beta chain). The data were taken from a study of OX40 agonist ivuxolimab in advanced cancers. Measured with immunoSEQ multiplex PCR; TCRdb has only the in-frame clones, and not every one. The repertoire has 65,000 to 80,000 clones, around 82% of them found once; the top ten carry approximately 2.1%. The V gene lost 5 bases and the J gene lost 2 bases, with 13 bases spanning the gap. Germline V gene sequence: CDR1 SGHTA, CDR2 FQGNSA. The CDR3 sequence is 14 residues long. The sequences come from CD4+ or CD8+ T cells sorted from blood, collected in a trial of the OX40 agonist ivuxolimab. The receptor's source is an adult with an advanced solid tumor such as melanoma, head and neck, liver or kidney cancer. The chain joins TRBV7-2 to TRBJ2-7; possible D gene TRBD1, 6 bases. CDR3: CASSLQQGAYEQYF. CDR3 sequence (DNA): TGTGCCAGCAGCCTCCAACAGGGAGCCTACGAGCAGTACTTC.